This TCR beta chain was observed in a study of T cells after yellow fever vaccination. CDR1 is MDHEN and CDR2 is SYDVKM in the germline V gene. V was clipped by 3 bases and J by 5 bases, with 16 bases between them. The CDR3 runs to 16 residues. From the 5' RACE reads, TCRdb called clonotypes with MiXCR, one entry per CDR3 protein. The table lists some 550,000 distinct CDR3 sequences, roughly a fifth of them singletons. With respect to this clonotype: Its antigen is as yet unknown.

Study conclusions and caveats: Post-booster repertoires again held most primary-vaccination clones (96% CD4, roughly 90% CD8). It was a small share of clonotypes that appeared in both CD4 and CD8 compartments.

This sequence originates from a young man who received the YFV17D yellow fever vaccine. This material consisted of PBMCs, taken 15 days after the yellow fever booster vaccination. The gene calls are TRBV28 and TRBJ2-2; D might be TRBD1 or TRBD2, each matching 6 bases. CDR3 loop: CASSFPVGGGTGELFF. Written as DNA, the CDR3 is TGTGCCAGCAGTTTCCCGGTGGGGGGCGGGACCGGGGAGCTGTTTTTT.